This TCR beta chain appears in the sequencing data of a study of CD8+CD57+ T cells in acquired aplastic anemia. Turning to the study itself: DNA recovered from sorted CD4+ and CD8+ cells had a mean of approximately 3.2 ug. For CD4+ cells, healthy donors had an average of roughly 9.8 million reads. Study results and limitations: Statistical testing detected no significant gap in CD8+ Simpson's diversity between patients and controls. Patients and controls turned out to have roughly 29 CD8+ CDR3 sequences in common.

It was genomic DNA that served as the template for profiling TCR beta VDJ and CDR3. TCRdb re-derived calls from the reads in MiXCR, one entry per CDR3 protein. The sample includes approximately 200,000 distinct CDR3 sequences, around 59% of them seen just once. Concerning this clonotype itself: Its antigen is as yet unknown. Given a much more abundant clone one base away, this may be a read error.

V lost 7 bases and J lost 0, with 16 bases in between. The CDR3 consists of 15 residues. The sequenced sample consisted of sorted CD4+, CD8+, or CD8+CD57+ T cells (not recorded which) from PBMCs. The V call is TRBV12-3 or TRBV12-4, the J call TRBJ2-7, with D perhaps TRBD1 (6 bases). This receptor was identified in a human donor in good health, serving as a control. The CDR3 coding sequence is TGTGCCAGCAATTTTGTACAGGGAAACTCCTACGAGCAGTACTTC. Translation: CASNFVQGNSYEQYF.